The rows below give T cell receptor beta chains drawn from one sample of a study of blood T cell repertoires in COVID-19. The method was immunoSEQ multiplex PCR; TCRdb's version includes in-frame clones alone and lacks a portion of them. The table lists about 470,000 clones, roughly 87% of them singletons. Sequenced sample: PBMCs or T cells enriched from blood (not recorded which). These receptors all come from a woman under 30 who had recovered from COVID-19. Both conserved end residues are part of each CDR3.

cdr3_aa cdr3_length j_call v_call
CAWSSGTAKAFF 12 TRBJ1-1 TRBV30
CASSSGQLYEQYF 13 TRBJ2-7 TRBV5-1
CASSPRGGLFPGYTF 15 TRBJ1-2 TRBV7-6
CASSLDGGRNTGELFF 16 TRBJ2-2 TRBV5-4
CAIRGAGDSPLHF 13 TRBJ1-6 TRBV12-3/TRBV12-4
CASSQGTGGERGYTF 15 TRBJ1-2 TRBV5-5
CASSVGVNTEAFF 13 TRBJ1-1 TRBV10-1
CASTLSGGQSTYEQYF 16 TRBJ2-7 TRBV5-1
CASSHSFSNYGYTF 14 TRBJ1-2 TRBV4-1
CASSLTPLLAGEETQYF 17 TRBJ2-5 TRBV7-2
CASSLSLAGTEQFF 14 TRBJ2-1 TRBV28
CASSYRGDGYTF 12 TRBJ1-2 TRBV6-5
CASSSPKRGGEEQFF 15 TRBJ2-1 TRBV6-5
CASSFSSGYGYTF 13 TRBJ1-2 TRBV12-3/TRBV12-4
CASSFPSVLNEQFF 14 TRBJ2-1 TRBV5-6
CASSLYGTSGYEQYF 15 TRBJ2-7 TRBV27
CASSHGDLQGANGYTF 16 TRBJ1-2 TRBV6-2/TRBV6-3
CASRLSTDTQYF 12 TRBJ2-3 TRBV7-9
CASSLGGTERF 11 TRBJ2-7 TRBV7-9
CASSLGRDNEQFF 13 TRBJ2-1 TRBV7-2
CASSPLRADTGELFF 15 TRBJ2-2 TRBV18
CASSLLTIAQQSNYGYTF 18 TRBJ1-2 TRBV28
CAWRSNFGTGAKPQHF 16 TRBJ1-5 TRBV30
CASTPGGVEIYEQYF 15 TRBJ2-7 TRBV19
CASSEGRSGYTIYF 14 TRBJ1-3 TRBV6-1
CATSDLRGGRDNEQFF 16 TRBJ2-1 TRBV24-1
CASSLVAGESDTQYF 15 TRBJ2-3 TRBV7-9
CASSTTGGYGYTF 13 TRBJ1-2 TRBV27
CASSLAYGANTGELFF 16 TRBJ2-2 TRBV7-2
CASSLGAGQGNSPLHF 16 TRBJ1-6 TRBV5-1
CASSGGTGRSPLHF 14 TRBJ1-6 TRBV25-1
CASSPGAYSNQPQHF 15 TRBJ1-5 TRBV5-5
CASSFTSGGSEETQYF 16 TRBJ2-5 TRBV27
CASSILGPNTEAFF 14 TRBJ1-1 TRBV19
CASSSLQEKLFF 12 TRBJ1-4 TRBV6-2/TRBV6-3
CASSLGPDYGYTF 13 TRBJ1-2 TRBV5-4
CASSSFSGQETQYF 14 TRBJ2-5 TRBV7-8